These 7 T cell receptor beta chains originate from one sample sequenced in a study of PD-L1 blockade in urothelial cancer. TCRdb's copy holds only in-frame clones and misses some; the assay was immunoSEQ multiplex PCR. The profile shows tens of thousands of clones, approximately 86% of them singletons. The specimen was PBMCs, collected around atezolizumab (anti-PD-L1) treatment. The receptors were gathered from a woman between 70 and 85 years old with urothelial cancer.

This chain uses TRBV5-1 with TRBJ1-4; D uncertain. CDR1 SGHRS and CDR2 YFSETQ come from the germline V gene. The V gene lost 5 bases and the J gene lost 5 bases, with 10 bases spanning the gap. The CDR3 is 13 amino acids. CDR3: CASSIEGNEKLFF. In nucleotides, the CDR3 is TGCGCCAGCAGTATTGAGGGAAATGAAAAACTGTTTTTT.

J is TRBJ1-1 and V is TRBV19; D not certain. The germline CDR1 and CDR2 sequences are LNHDA and SQIVND (reference sequence). Trimming cost V 0 bases and J 6 bases, with 8 bases left between them. The CDR3 has 13 residues. Written as DNA, the CDR3 is TGTGCCAGTAGTATAGAGCGGAATTCTGAAGCTTTCTTT. Residues: CASSIERNSEAFF.

V and J are TRBV7-9 and TRBJ2-1; TRBD2 matches at 9 bases. Germline CDR1 is SEHNR and CDR2 is FQNEAQ (reference sequence). Trimming removed 2 bases from V and 14 bases from J; junction bases left unmatched: 19. This CDR3 region has 17 residues. In nucleotides, the CDR3 is TGTGCCAGCAGCTTAAAACGTGGTACTAGCGGGCGAGGGGATAAGTTCTTC. As protein: CASSLKRGTSGRGDKFF. Using reference TRBV7-9 and TRBJ2-1 for the parts outside the CDR3, the full variable domain is DTGVSQNPRHKITKRGQNVTFRCDPISEHNRLYWYRQTLGQGPEFLTYFQNEAQLEKSRLLSDRFSAERPKGSFSTLEIQRTEQGDSAMYLCASSLKRGTSGRGDKFFGPGTRLTVL.

The J gene is TRBJ2-5, the V gene TRBV15; 7 positions agree with TRBD1. V dropped 3 bases and J dropped 5; count of bases not matched to a gene: 12. CDR1 and CDR2 from the germline V gene are LNHNV and YYDKDF (reference sequence). This CDR3 is 16 amino acids long. CDR3 loop: CATSRDRQGDGETQYF. The CDR3 DNA reads TGTGCCACCAGCAGGGATCGACAGGGAGATGGGGAGACCCAGTACTTC.

The chain has TRBV5-4 and TRBJ2-5; TRBD2 aligns across 7 bases. The V and J ends lost 0 bases and 5 bases, in that order; junction bases with no gene match: 7. The CDR3 sequence is 15 residues long. The germline CDR1 and CDR2 sequences are SGHNT and YYREEE (reference sequence). The DNA of the CDR3 is TGTGCCAGCAGCTTGGACGGCGGGAGTGGGGAGACCCAGTACTTC. Amino acid sequence: CASSLDGGSGETQYF. Complete variable domain (other parts from reference TRBV5-4 and TRBJ2-5): ETGVTQSPTHLIKTRGQQVTLRCSSQSGHNTVSWYQQALGQGPQFIFQYYREEENGRGNFPPRFSGLQFPNYSSELNVNALELDDSALYLCASSLDGGSGETQYFGPGTRLLVL.

This clone was observed many times. The chain recombines TRBV7-7 with TRBJ2-5, with 9 positions matching TRBD1. The CDR3 has 13 amino acids. The germline V gene has CDR1 SSHAT and CDR2 FNYEAQ (reference sequence). Trimming at V came to 3 bases and at J to 5 bases, leaving 1 base not matched to a gene. The CDR3 DNA sequence: TGTGCCAGCAGCTTCGGACAGGGGGAGACCCAGTACTTC. Translating gives CASSFGQGETQYF.

The chain joins TRBV2 to TRBJ1-1, with TRBD1 identical over 10 bases. The CDR3 is 16 residues long. V was pared by 6 bases and J by 7 bases, with 14 bases of the junction left unmatched. Germline CDR1 SNHLY, CDR2 FYNNEI. In DNA, the CDR3 is TGTGCCAGCAGAGCGACAGGGGGCGATATAATAAGTGAAGCTTTCTTT. This codes for CASRATGGDIISEAFF. Complete variable domain (other parts from reference TRBV2 and TRBJ1-1): EPEVTQTPSHQVTQMGQEVILRCVPISNHLYFYWYRQILGQKVEFLVSFYNNEISEKSEIFDDQFSVERPDGSNFTLKIRSTKLEDSAMYFCASRATGGDIISEAFFGQGTRLTVV.